The 10 T cell receptor beta chains below come from one sample, sequenced in a study of response to subunit inactivated influenza vaccine. TCRdb ran MiXCR on the RT-PCR reads and lists one entry per CDR3 protein. The sample contains 500,000 to 600,000 distinct CDR3 sequences, approximately 12% of which appear only once. The sequencing here drew on PBMCs from blood, taken on the day of vaccination. The origin of the receptors is a man between 45 and 60 years old who received an inactivated influenza vaccine.

V and J are TRBV27 and TRBJ2-7; no clear D. V lost 3 bases, J lost 2 bases, and 11 bases lay in between. The V gene's germline CDR1 is MNHEY and CDR2 SMNVEV (reference sequence). This CDR3 is 14 amino acids long. The CDR3 sequence is CASSFVRNPYEQYF. The CDR3 nucleotides read TGTGCCAGCAGTTTTGTCCGCAATCCCTACGAGCAGTACTTC.

The chain combines TRBV7-8 with TRBJ2-2; 14 nucleotides match TRBD2. This CDR3 is built from 15 residues. The V and J ends lost 6 bases and 8 bases, in that order; junction bases with no gene match: 5. Germline V gene lookup returns CDR1 SGHVS and CDR2 FQNEAQ. Here the CDR3 DNA reads TGTGCCAGCAGGGGGACTAGCGGGAGTTGGGGGGAGCTGTTTTTT. Translating gives CASRGTSGSWGELFF.

V usage is TRBV5-5 and J usage is TRBJ2-4; TRBD1 aligns across 7 bases. The CDR3 runs to 15 residues. Germline trimming cut 0 bases from V and 6 bases from J; bases unmatched to any gene: 6. The V gene's germline CDR1 is SGHKS and CDR2 YYEKEE (reference sequence). The CDR3 DNA follows: TGTGCCAGCAGCTTGGGACAGGGATGGGTAAACATTCAGTACTTC. Translated, it gives CASSLGQGWVNIQYF.

The CDR3 DNA is TGCAGTGCTAGTGCCCTTAGACCTTATAAAGCACCCCTCCACTTT. Encoded protein: CSASALRPYKAPLHF. The chain recombines TRBV20-1 with TRBJ1-6; D is unresolved. Trimming shortened V by 3 bases and J by 11 bases, and 20 bases separated the two germline ends. The CDR3 has 15 residues. CDR1 and CDR2 (germline): DFQATT, SNEGSKA (reference sequence).

This clonotype was recorded at least ten times. The chain combines TRBV5-1 with TRBJ2-7; a possible D gene is TRBD2 (6 bases). This CDR3 contains 14 residues. The germline gives CDR1 SGHRS, CDR2 YFSETQ. V was pared by 3 bases and J by 6 bases, with 16 bases between. CDR3 in DNA: TGCGCCAGCAGCTGGGGGGATCAACTCCCCGAGCAGTACTTC. It yields the protein CASSWGDQLPEQYF.

This clonotype occurred a few times. The CDR3 bases are TGTGCCAGCAGTTTGACCGGGACAGGGGGCGTAGATACGCAGTATTTT. Encoded protein: CASSLTGTGGVDTQYF. This chain connects TRBV12-3 or TRBV12-4 to TRBJ2-3, with 12 bases matching TRBD1. The length of the CDR3 is 16 residues. The J segment lost 5 bases and the V segment lost 3 bases, leaving 6 bases of the junction unmatched.

This clonotype was seen more than once but under ten times. This sequence joins TRBV5-5 and TRBJ2-7; D gene uncertain. V dropped 3 bases and J dropped 2 bases, with 9 bases sitting between them. The CDR3 spans 13 residues. Germline V gives CDR1 SGHKS, CDR2 YYEKEE (reference sequence). The CDR3 region is CASSWSATYEQYF. CDR3 in DNA: TGTGCCAGCAGCTGGTCGGCAACCTACGAGCAGTACTTC.

This clonotype occurred a few times. V gene TRBV6-2 or TRBV6-3 combines with J gene TRBJ2-1; TRBD2 agrees at 9 bases. The CDR3 runs 13 residues. Germline values: CDR1 MNHEY, CDR2 SVGEGT. V lost 8 bases and J lost 7; bases outside the gene matches: 6. In nucleotides, the CDR3 is TGTGCCAGCGGGAGGCGGGAGGGGAATGAGCAGTTCTTC. It specifies CASGRREGNEQFF.

This clonotype turned up a few times. This chain links TRBV29-1 with TRBJ2-2, with D perhaps TRBD2 (6 bases). Germline V gene sequence: CDR1 SQVTM, CDR2 ANQGSEA. Trimming stripped 7 bases from V and 4 bases from J, with 13 bases between. The CDR3 spans 13 residues. The CDR3 nucleotides are TGCAGCGGGAGGGTGGCTGGCACCGGGGAGCTGTTTTTT. Translated: CSGRVAGTGELFF.

V gene TRBV28 combines with J gene TRBJ2-3; D is unresolved. CDR3 length: 15 amino acids. V dropped 2 bases and J dropped 1 base, with 10 bases sitting between them. The V gene's germline CDR1 is MDHEN and CDR2 SYDVKM. The CDR3 reads CASSLQDIGTDTQYF. DNA for the CDR3: TGTGCCAGCAGTTTACAGGATATCGGCACAGATACGCAGTATTTT.